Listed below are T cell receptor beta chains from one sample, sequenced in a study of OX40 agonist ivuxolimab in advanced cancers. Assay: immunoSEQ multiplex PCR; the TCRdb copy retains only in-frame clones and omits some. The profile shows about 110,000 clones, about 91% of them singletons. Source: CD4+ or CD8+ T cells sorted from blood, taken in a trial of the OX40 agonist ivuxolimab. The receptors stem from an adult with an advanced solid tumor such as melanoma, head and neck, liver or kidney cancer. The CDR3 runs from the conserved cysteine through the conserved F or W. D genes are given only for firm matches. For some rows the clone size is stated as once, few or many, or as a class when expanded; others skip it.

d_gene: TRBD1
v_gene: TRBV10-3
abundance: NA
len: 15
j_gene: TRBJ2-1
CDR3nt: TGTGCCATCAGTGTTACTGGGACAGGGGGGAATGAGCAGTTCTTC
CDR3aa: CAISVTGTGGNEQFF

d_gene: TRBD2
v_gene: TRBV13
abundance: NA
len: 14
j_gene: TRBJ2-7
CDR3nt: TGTGCCAGCAGCTTGGGACTAGCGGGAGTCGAGCAGTACTTC
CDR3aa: CASSLGLAGVEQYF

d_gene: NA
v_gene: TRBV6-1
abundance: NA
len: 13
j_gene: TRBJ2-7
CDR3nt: TGTGCCAGCAGTCTATGGACTGTCTACGAGCAGTACTTC
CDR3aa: CASSLWTVYEQYF

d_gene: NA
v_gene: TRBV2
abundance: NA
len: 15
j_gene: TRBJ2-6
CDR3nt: TGTGCCAGCAGCTCTAGTTATTCTGGGGCCAACGTCCTGACTTTC
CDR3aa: CASSSSYSGANVLTF

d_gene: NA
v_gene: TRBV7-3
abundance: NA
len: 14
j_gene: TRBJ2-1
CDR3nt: TGTGCCAGCAGCTTATCTGGGGGCGAATATGAGCAGTTCTTC
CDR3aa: CASSLSGGEYEQFF

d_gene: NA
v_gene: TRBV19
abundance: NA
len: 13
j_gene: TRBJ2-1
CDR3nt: TGTGCCAGTAGTATACGGGGGTATACTGAGCAGTTCTTC
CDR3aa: CASSIRGYTEQFF

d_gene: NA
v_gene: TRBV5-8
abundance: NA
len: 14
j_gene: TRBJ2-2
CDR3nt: TGTGCCAGCAGCCGCGACACGAACACCGGGGAGCTGTTTTTT
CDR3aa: CASSRDTNTGELFF

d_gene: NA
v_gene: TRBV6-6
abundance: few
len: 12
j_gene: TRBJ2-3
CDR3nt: TGTGCCAGCAGTGCATTGGCAGATACGCAGTATTTT
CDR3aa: CASSALADTQYF

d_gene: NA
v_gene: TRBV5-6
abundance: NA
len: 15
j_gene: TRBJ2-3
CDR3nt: TGTGCCAGCAGCTTTAAGGACATCGGGGTGGATACGCAGTATTTT
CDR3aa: CASSFKDIGVDTQYF

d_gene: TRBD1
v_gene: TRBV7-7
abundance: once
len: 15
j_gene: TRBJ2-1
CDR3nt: TGTGCTAGCAGCTCCGGACAGGGCTCCTACAATGAGCAGTTCTTC
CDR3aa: CASSSGQGSYNEQFF

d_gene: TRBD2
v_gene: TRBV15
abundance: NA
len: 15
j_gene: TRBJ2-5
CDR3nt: TGTGCCACCAGCAGAGATCGGGCCGGGGGGGAGACCCAGTACTTC
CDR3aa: CATSRDRAGGETQYF

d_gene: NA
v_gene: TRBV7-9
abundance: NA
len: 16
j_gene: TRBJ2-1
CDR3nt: TGTGCCAGCAGCCTACAGGACGCGAGCTCCTACAATGAGCAGTTCTTC
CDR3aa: CASSLQDASSYNEQFF

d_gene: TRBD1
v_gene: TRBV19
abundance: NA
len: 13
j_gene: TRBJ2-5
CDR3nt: TGTGCCAGTAGTCCAGGGGGCGCGGAGACCCAGTACTTC
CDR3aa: CASSPGGAETQYF

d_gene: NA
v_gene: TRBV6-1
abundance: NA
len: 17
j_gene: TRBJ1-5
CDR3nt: TGTGCCAGCAGTGAAGGTTGGGGTCACAGGAACAATCAGCCCCAGCATTTT
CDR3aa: CASSEGWGHRNNQPQHF

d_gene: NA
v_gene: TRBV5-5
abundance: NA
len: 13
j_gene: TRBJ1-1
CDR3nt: TGTGCCACATCCTTAATAGAGAACACTGAAGCTTTCTTT
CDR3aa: CATSLIENTEAFF

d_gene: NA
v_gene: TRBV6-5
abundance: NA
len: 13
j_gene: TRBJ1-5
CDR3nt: TGTGCCAGCAGTTGGGACAGCAATCAGCCCCAGCATTTT
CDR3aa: CASSWDSNQPQHF

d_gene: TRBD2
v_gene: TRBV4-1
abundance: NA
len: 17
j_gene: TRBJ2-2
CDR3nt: TGCGCCAGCAGCCAAGAAGAAGCGGGAGGGCGATACGGGGAGCTGTTTTTT
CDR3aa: CASSQEEAGGRYGELFF

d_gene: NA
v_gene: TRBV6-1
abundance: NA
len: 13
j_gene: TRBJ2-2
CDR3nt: TGTGCCAGCAGACAGGACGGTACCGGGGAGCTGTTTTTT
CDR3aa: CASRQDGTGELFF

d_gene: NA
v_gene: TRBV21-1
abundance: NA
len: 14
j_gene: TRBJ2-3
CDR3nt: TGTGCCAGCAGCAGAGGCTGTCCGGCAGATACGCAGTATTTT
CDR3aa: CASSRGCPADTQYF

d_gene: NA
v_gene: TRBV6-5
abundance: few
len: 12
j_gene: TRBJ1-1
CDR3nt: TGTGCCACCGTGGGGGTGAACACTGAAGCTTTCTTT
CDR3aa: CATVGVNTEAFF

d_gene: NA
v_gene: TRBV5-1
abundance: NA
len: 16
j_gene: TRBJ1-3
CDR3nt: TGCGCCAGCAGATATTCGGCCTCTTTCTCTGGAAACACCATATATTTT
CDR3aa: CASRYSASFSGNTIYF

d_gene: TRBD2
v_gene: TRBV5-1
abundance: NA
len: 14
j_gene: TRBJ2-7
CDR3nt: TGCGCCAGCAAGACTAGCGGGGGCTCCTACGAGCAGTACTTC
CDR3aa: CASKTSGGSYEQYF

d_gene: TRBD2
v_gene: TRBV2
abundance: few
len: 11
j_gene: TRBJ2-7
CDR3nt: TGTGCCAGCACTCTAGCGGGTGAGCAGTACTTC
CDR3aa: CASTLAGEQYF

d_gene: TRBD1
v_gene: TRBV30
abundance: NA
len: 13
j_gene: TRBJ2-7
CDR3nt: TGTGCCTGGAGCCCGCCAGGGGGCGAGGAGCAGTACTTC
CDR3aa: CAWSPPGGEEQYF

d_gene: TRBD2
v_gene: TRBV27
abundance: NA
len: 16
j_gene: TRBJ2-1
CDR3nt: TGTGCCAGCAGACTGAGGACTAGCGGGGGGGACAATGAGCAGTTCTTC
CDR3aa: CASRLRTSGGDNEQFF

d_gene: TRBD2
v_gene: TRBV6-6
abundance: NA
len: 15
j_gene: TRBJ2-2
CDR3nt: TGTGCCAGCAGTCCTAGCGGGAGTAACGCCGGGGAGCTGTTTTTT
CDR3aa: CASSPSGSNAGELFF

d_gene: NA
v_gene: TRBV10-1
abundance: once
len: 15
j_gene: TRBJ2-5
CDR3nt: TGCGCCAGCAGTGAGGGGGGGGCAGGGAGAGAGACCCAGTACTTC
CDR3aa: CASSEGGAGRETQYF

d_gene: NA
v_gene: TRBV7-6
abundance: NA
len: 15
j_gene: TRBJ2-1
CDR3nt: TGTGCCAGCACCCTCCGGGAGGACAGCTACAATGAGCAGTTCTTC
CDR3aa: CASTLREDSYNEQFF

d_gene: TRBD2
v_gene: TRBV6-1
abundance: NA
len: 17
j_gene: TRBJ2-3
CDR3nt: TGTGCCAGCAGTGTCTACGTAGCGGGGGGCGGGCCAGATACGCAGTATTTT
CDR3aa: CASSVYVAGGGPDTQYF

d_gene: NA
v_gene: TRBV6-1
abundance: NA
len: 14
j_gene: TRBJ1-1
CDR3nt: TGTGCCAGCAGTGAAGGGCCAGGGAACACTGAAGCTTTCTTT
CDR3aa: CASSEGPGNTEAFF

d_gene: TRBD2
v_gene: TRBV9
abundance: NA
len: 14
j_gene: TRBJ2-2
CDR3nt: TGTGCCAGCAGCGTAGGTAGCGGGGCCGGGGAGCTGTTTTTT
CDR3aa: CASSVGSGAGELFF

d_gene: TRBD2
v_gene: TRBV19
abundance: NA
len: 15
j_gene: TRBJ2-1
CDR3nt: TGTGCCAGTAGTAGAACTAGCGGGGTCGCCTATGAGCAGTTCTTC
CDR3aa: CASSRTSGVAYEQFF

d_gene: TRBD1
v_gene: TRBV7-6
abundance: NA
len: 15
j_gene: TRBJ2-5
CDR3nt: TGTGCCAGCAGCTCCCGGGACAGCCCCCAAGAGACCCAGTACTTC
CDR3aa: CASSSRDSPQETQYF

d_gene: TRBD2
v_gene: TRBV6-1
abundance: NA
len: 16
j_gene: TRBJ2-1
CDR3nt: TGTGCCAGCAGTGCCCGCCGACTAGCGGGAGGCAATGAGCAGTTCTTC
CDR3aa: CASSARRLAGGNEQFF

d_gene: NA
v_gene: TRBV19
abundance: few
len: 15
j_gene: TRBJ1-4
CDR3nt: TGTGCCAGTAGTGACCTCCGGGGTACTAATGAAAAACTGTTTTTT
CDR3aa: CASSDLRGTNEKLFF

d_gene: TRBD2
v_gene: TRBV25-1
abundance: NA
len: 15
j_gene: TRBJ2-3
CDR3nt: TGTGCCAGTAGGGGACTAGCGGGAAAAACAGATACGCAGTATTTT
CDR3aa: CASRGLAGKTDTQYF

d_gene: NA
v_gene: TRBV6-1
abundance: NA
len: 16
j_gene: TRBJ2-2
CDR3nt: TGTGCCAGCAGTGGGTCGAGACACCTGAACACCGGGGAGCTGTTTTTT
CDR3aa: CASSGSRHLNTGELFF

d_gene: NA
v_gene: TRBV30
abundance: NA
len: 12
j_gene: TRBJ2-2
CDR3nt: TGTGCCCAGGGCTCGAACACCGGGGAGCTGTTTTTT
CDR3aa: CAQGSNTGELFF

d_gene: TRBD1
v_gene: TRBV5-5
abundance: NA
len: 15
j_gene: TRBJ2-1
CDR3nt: TGTGCCAGCAGACCCGCCGGGACAGGGGCCAATGAGCAGTTCTTC
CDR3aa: CASRPAGTGANEQFF

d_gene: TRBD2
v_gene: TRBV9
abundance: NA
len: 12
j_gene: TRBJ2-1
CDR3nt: TGTGCCACCACGACTAGCGGGACCAAGCAGTTCTTC
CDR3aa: CATTTSGTKQFF

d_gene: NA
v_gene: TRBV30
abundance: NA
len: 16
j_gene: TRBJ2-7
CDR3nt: TGTGCCTGGAGCCCTCTTTCTGGTGGAGGGCGCTACGAGCAGTACTTC
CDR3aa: CAWSPLSGGGRYEQYF

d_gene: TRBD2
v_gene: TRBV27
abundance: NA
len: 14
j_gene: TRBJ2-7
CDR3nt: TGTGCCAGCAGTTCTGGGACTACTCACTACGAGCAGTACTTC
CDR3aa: CASSSGTTHYEQYF

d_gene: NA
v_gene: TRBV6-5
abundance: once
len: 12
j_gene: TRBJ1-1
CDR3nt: TGTGCCAGCAGTTTGCCAGGGTTTGAAGCTTTCTTT
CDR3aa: CASSLPGFEAFF

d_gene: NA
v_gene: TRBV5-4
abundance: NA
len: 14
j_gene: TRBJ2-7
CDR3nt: TGTGCCACCCAGGAGGGGGGAAGCTCCTACGAGCAGTACTTC
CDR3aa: CATQEGGSSYEQYF

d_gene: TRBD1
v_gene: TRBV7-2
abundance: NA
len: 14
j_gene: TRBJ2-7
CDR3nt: TGTGCCAGCAGCGTACGGACAGGGTCGGACGAGCAGTACTTC
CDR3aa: CASSVRTGSDEQYF

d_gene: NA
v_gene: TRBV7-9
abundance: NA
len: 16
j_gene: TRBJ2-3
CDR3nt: TGTGCCAGCAGCCGCCCGAGCGGTCTGGGCACAGATACGCAGTATTTT
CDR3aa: CASSRPSGLGTDTQYF

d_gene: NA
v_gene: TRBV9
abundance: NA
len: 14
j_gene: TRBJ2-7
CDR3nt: TGTGCCAGCACCTCTGACAGGGTAGGAGGGGAGCAGTACTTC
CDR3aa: CASTSDRVGGEQYF

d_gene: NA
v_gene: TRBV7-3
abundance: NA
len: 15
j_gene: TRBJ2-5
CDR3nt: TGTGCCAGCAGCTCCGGGCCTGGGTACCAAGAGACCCAGTACTTC
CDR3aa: CASSSGPGYQETQYF

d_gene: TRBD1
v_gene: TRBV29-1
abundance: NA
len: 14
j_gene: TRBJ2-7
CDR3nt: TGCAGCGTCGGATGGGGGACAGGTACCTACGAGCAGTACTTC
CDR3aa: CSVGWGTGTYEQYF

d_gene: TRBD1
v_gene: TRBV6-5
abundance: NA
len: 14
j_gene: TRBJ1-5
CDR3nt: TGTGCCAGCAGTTCGGGACAGGGCAATCAGCCCCAGCATTTT
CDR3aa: CASSSGQGNQPQHF